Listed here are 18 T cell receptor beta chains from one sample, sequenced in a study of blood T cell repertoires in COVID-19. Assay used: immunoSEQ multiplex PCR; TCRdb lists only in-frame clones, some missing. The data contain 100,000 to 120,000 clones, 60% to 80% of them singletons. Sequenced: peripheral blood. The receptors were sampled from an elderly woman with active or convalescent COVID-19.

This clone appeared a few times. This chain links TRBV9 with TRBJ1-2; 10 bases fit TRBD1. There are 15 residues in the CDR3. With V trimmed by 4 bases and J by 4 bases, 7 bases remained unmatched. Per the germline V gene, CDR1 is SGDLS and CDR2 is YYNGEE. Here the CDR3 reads CASSIGTGDIYGYTF. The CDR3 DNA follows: TGTGCCAGCAGCATCGGGACAGGGGACATCTATGGCTACACCTTC.

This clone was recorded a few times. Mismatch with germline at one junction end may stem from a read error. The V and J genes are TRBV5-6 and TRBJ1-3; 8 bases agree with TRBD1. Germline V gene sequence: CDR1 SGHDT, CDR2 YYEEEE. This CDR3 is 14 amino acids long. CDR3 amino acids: CASSADRDGDTIYF. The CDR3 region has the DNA TGTGCCAGCAGCGCGGACAGGGATGGAGACACCATATATTTT.

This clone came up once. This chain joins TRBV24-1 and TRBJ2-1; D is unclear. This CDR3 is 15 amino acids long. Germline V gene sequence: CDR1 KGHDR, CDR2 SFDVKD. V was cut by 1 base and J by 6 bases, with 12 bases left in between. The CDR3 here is CATSDLRSERNEQFF. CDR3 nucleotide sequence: TGTGCCACCAGTGATTTAAGATCCGAGCGCAATGAGCAGTTCTTC.

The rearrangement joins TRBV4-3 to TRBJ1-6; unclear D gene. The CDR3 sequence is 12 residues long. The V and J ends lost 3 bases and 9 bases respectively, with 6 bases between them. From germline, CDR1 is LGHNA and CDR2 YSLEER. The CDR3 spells CASSQRGSPLHF. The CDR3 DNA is TGCGCCAGCAGCCAGCGGGGTTCACCCCTCCACTTT.

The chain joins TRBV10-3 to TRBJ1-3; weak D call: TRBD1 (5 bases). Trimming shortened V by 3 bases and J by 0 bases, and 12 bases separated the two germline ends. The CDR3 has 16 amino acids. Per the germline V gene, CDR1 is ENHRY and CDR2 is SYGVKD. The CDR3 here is CAISELNQGSGNTIYF. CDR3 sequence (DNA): TGTGCCATCAGTGAATTGAATCAGGGCTCTGGAAACACCATATATTTT.

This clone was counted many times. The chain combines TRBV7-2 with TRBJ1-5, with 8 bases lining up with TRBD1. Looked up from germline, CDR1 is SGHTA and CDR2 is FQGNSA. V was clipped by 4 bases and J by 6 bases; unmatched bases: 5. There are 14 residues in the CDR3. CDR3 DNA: TGTGCCAGCAGCTCCGGACAGGGCAGTCAGCCCCAGCATTTT. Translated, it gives CASSSGQGSQPQHF.

The CDR3 region is CASSSLGYNEQFF. The CDR3 bases are TGTGCCAGCAGCTCTCTCGGGTACAATGAGCAGTTCTTC. The chain combines TRBV11-3 with TRBJ2-1; D unresolved. CDR1 is SGHNT and CDR2 is YENEEA in the germline V gene. The CDR3 spans 13 residues. Trimming removed 4 bases from V and 4 bases from J, with 8 bases in between.

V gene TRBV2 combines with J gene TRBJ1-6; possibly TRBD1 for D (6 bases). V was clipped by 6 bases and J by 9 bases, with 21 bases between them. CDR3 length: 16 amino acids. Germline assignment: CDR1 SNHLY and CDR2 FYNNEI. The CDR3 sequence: CASSSTPTGSGSPLHF. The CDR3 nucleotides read TGTGCCAGCAGCTCCACCCCGACAGGCAGCGGTTCACCCCTCCACTTT.

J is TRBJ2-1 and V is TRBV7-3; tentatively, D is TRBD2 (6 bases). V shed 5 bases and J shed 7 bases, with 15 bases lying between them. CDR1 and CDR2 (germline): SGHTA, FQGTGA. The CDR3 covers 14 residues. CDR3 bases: TGTGCCAGCAGCCCCCAAGCGGGCGTAAATGAGCAGTTCTTC. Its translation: CASSPQAGVNEQFF.

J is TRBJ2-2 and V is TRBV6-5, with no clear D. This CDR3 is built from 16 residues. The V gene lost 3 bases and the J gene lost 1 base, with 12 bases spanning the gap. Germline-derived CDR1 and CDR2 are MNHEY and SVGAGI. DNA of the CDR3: TGTGCCAGCAGTTATCTCATCCTAGGGAACACCGGGGAGCTGTTTTTT. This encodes CASSYLILGNTGELFF.

The CDR3, as DNA: TGCGCCAGCAGCCCGGTGGACAGGGTGAACACTGAAGCTTTCTTT. Residues: CASSPVDRVNTEAFF. The chain employs TRBV5-1 and TRBJ1-1; 8 positions agree with TRBD1. The V and J ends lost 4 bases and 0 bases, in that order; junction bases with no gene match: 5. Germline CDR1 SGHRS, CDR2 YFSETQ. The CDR3 has 15 amino acids.

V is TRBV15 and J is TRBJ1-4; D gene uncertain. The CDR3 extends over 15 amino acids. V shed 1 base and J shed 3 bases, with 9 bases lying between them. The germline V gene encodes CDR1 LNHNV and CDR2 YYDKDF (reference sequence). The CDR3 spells CATSRGRAPNEKLFF. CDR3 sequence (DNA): TGTGCCACCAGCAGAGGGAGGGCTCCTAATGAAAAACTGTTTTTT.

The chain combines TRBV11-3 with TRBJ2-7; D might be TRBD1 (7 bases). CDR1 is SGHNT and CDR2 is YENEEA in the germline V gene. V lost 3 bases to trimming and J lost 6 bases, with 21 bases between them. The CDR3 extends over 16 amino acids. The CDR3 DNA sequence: TGTGCCAGCAGCTTTAGGAGGGGGCTCCCTCTCAGCGAGCAGTACTTC. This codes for CASSFRRGLPLSEQYF.

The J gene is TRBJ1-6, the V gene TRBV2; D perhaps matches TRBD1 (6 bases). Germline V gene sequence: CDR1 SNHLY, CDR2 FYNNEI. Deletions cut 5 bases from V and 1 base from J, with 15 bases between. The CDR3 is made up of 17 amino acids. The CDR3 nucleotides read TGTGCCAGCAGTCTTAGGGGGGGGCGTTCCTATAATTCACCCCTCCACTTT. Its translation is CASSLRGGRSYNSPLHF.

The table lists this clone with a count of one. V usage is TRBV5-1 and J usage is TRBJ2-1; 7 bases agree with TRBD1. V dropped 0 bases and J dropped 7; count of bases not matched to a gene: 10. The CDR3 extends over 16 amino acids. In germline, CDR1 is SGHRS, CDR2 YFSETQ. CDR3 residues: CASSLAGTVQWNEQFF. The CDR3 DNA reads TGCGCCAGCAGCTTGGCAGGGACAGTACAATGGAATGAGCAGTTCTTC.

The CDR3 reads CASSWPGQGLNTEAFF. The CDR3 DNA reads TGTGCCAGCAGCTGGCCGGGACAGGGTCTGAACACTGAAGCTTTCTTT. The chain employs TRBV7-2 and TRBJ1-1; TRBD1 agrees at 9 bases. The CDR3 is 16 residues long. J gave up 0 bases and V 4 bases, and 6 bases lay outside the gene matches. Looked up from germline, CDR1 is SGHTA and CDR2 is FQGNSA.

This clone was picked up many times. CDR3 in DNA: TGTGCCAGCAGCTTAGGTTCCTGGCAGGGGGAGACCCAGTACTTC. Its protein is CASSLGSWQGETQYF. V is TRBV7-9 and J is TRBJ2-5, with D maybe TRBD1 (6 bases). This CDR3 comprises 15 residues. V shed 1 base and J shed 5 bases, with 14 bases lying between them. Germline V lookup: CDR1 SEHNR, CDR2 FQNEAQ (reference sequence). Full variable domain (remainder filled in from reference TRBV7-9 and TRBJ2-5): DTGVSQNPRHKITKRGQNVTFRCDPISEHNRLYWYRQTLGQGPEFLTYFQNEAQLEKSRLLSDRFSAERPKGSFSTLEIQRTEQGDSAMYLCASSLGSWQGETQYFGPGTRLLVL.

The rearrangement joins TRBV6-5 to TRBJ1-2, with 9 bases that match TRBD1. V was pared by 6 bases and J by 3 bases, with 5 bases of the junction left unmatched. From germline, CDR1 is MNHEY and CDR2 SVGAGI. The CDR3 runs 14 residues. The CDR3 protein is CASSRTGAHYGYTF. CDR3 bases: TGTGCCAGCAGCCGGACAGGGGCGCACTATGGCTACACCTTC.